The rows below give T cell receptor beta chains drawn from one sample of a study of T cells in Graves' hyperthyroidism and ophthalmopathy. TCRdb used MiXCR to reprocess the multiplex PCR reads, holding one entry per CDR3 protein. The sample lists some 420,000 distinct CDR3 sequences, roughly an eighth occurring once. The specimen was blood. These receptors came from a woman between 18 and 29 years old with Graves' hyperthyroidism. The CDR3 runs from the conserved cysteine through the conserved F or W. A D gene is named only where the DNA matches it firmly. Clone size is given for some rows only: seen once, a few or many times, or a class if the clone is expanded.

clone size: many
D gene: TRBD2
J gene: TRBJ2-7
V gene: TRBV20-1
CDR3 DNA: TGCAGTGCCGGTGGGGTAGCGGGATCTTACGAGCAGTACTTC
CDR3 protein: CSAGGVAGSYEQYF

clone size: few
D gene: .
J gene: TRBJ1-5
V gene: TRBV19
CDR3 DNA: TGTGCCAGTAGTCATGGAGGGGATAATCAGCCCCAGCATTTT
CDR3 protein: CASSHGGDNQPQHF

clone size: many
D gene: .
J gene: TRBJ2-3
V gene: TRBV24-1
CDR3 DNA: TGTGCCACCAGTGATCCCGGGTCCACAGATACGCAGTATTTT
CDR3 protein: CATSDPGSTDTQYF

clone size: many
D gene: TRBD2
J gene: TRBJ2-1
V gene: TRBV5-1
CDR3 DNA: TGCGCCAGCAGCACGGGACTAGCCCCCGACAATGAGCAGTTCTTC
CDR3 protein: CASSTGLAPDNEQFF

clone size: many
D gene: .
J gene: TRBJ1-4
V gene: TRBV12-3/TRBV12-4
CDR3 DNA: TGTGCCAGCAGCCTACAGGGACGGAATGAAAAACTGTTTTTT
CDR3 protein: CASSLQGRNEKLFF

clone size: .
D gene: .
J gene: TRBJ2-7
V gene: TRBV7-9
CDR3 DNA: TGTGCCAGCAGCTCAACCCCCCGCGACGAGCAGTACTTC
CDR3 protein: CASSSTPRDEQYF

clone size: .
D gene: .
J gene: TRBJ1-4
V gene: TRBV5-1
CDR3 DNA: TGCGCCAGTTCCCCGGACTCTACTAATGAAAAACTGTTTTTT
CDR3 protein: CASSPDSTNEKLFF

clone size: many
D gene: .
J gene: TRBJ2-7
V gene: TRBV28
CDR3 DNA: TGTGCCAGCAGGGCAGCGGACTACGAGCAGTACTTC
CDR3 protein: CASRAADYEQYF

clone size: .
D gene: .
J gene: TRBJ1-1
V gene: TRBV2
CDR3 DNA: TGTGCCAGCAGTGAGAGAGAAATGAACACTGAAGCTTCCTTT
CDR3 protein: CASSEREMNTEASF

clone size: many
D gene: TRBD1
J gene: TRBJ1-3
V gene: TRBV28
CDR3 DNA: TGTGCCAGCAGTGGCCGGGACAGGGGGTGGAACACCATATATTTT
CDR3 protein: CASSGRDRGWNTIYF